What follows describes a single T cell receptor (beta chain). Antigen specificity is unknown. Germline loops: CDR1 DFQATT, CDR2 SNEGSKA (reference sequence). The germline V and J ends were trimmed by 0 bases and 2 bases, with 14 bases remaining between them. The CDR3 sequence is 16 residues long. The data are from a study of early T cells in non-severe SARS-CoV-2 infection. Findings of the study overall: VDJdb matching favored anti-spike CD8 responses, missing private and CD4 specificities.

TCRdb fed the 5' RACE reads into MiXCR, producing one record per CDR3 protein. In the table there are over 95,000 distinct CDR3 sequences, over 15% of which are singletons. Sequencing input: whole blood. The receptor's source is an adult who was a healthcare worker with PCR-confirmed SARS-CoV-2 infection or an uninfected control (not recorded which). V usage is TRBV20-1 and J usage is TRBJ2-1; D not certain. The CDR3 DNA is TGCAGTGCTAGAGATCAAAGCAGGCAGACCTACAATGAGCAGTTCTTC. It specifies CSARDQSRQTYNEQFF.